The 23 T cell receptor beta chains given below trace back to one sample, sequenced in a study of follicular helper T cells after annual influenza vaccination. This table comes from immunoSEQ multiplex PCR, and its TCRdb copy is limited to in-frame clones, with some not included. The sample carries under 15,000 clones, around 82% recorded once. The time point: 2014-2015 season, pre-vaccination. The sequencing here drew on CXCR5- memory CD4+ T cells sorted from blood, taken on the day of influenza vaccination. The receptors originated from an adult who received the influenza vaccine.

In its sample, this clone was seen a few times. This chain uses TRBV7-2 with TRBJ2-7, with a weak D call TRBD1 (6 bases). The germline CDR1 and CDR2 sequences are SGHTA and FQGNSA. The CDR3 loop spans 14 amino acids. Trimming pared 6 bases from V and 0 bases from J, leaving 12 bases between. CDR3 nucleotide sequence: TGTGCCAGCAGGATCAGGGGAAGCTCCTACGAGCAGTACTTC. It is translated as CASRIRGSSYEQYF.

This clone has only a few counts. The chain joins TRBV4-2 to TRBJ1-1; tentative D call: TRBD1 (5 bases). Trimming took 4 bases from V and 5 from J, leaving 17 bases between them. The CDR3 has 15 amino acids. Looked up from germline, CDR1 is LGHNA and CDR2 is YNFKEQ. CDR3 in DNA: TGTGCCAGCAGCCCTGGTGGTCAGGGTAGGACTGAAGCTTTCTTT. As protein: CASSPGGQGRTEAFF.

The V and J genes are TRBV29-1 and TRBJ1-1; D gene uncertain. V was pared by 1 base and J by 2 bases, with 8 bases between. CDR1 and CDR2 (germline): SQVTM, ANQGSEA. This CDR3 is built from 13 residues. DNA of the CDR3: TGCAGCGTTGAAGTAAGTCCTAACACTGAAGCTTTCTTT. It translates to CSVEVSPNTEAFF.

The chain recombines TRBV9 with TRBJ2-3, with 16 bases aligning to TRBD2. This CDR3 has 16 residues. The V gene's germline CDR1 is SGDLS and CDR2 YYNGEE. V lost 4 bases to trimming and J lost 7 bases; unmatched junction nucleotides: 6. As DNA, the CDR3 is TGTGCCAGCAGCTCCGGGACTAGCGGGGGGGCGTATACGCAGTATTTT. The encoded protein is CASSSGTSGGAYTQYF.

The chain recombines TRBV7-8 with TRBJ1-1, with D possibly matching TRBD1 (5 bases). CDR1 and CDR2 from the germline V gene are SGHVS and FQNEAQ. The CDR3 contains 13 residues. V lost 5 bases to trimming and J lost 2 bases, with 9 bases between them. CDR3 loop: CASSVTANTEAFF. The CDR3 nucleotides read TGTGCCAGCAGCGTGACAGCTAACACTGAAGCTTTCTTT.

The CDR3 sequence is CASRPTTNTGELFF. The CDR3 DNA reads as TGTGCCAGCAGGCCTACTACGAACACCGGGGAGCTGTTTTTT. This chain connects TRBV7-2 to TRBJ2-2; D gene uncertain. Germline V gives CDR1 SGHTA, CDR2 FQGNSA. V gave up 6 bases and J gave up 0 bases, with 8 bases separating them. The CDR3 runs to 14 residues.

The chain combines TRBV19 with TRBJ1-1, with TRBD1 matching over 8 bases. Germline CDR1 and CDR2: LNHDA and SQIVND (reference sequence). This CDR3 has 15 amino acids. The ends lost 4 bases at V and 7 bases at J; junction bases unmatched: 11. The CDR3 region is CASSRSGGSRGEAFF. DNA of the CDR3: TGTGCCAGTAGTAGGTCAGGGGGCTCCCGTGGTGAAGCTTTCTTT.

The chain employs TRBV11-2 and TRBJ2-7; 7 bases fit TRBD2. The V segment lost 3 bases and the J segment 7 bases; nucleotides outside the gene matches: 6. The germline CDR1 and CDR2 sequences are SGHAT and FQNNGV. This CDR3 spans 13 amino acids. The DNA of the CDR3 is TGTGCCAGCAGCTTTGGACTAGTGGGGGAGCAGTACTTC. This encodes CASSFGLVGEQYF.

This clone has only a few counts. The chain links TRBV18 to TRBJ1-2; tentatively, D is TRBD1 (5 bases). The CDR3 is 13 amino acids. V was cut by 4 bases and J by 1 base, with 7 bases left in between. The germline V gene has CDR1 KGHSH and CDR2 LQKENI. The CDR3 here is CASSLDSNYGYTF. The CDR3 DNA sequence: TGTGCCAGCTCACTCGACAGTAACTATGGCTACACCTTC.

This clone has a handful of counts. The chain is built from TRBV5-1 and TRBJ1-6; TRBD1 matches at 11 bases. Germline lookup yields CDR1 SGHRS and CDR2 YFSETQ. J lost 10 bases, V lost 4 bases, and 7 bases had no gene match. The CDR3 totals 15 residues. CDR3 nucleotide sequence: TGCGCCAGCAGCATTACGGGACAGGGGGGATCACCCCTCCACTTT. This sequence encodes CASSITGQGGSPLHF.

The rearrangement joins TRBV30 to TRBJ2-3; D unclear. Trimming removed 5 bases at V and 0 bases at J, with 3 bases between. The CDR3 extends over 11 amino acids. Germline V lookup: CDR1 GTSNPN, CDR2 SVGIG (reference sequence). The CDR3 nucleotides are TGTGCCTGGGACAGCACAGATACGCAGTATTTT. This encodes CAWDSTDTQYF.

CDR3 residues: CASSLSSGAGELFF. The CDR3, as DNA: TGTGCCAGCAGCTTATCTTCAGGTGCCGGGGAGCTGTTTTTT. The chain couples TRBV7-2 to TRBJ2-2; D is ambiguous. This CDR3 is built from 14 residues. V was trimmed by 2 bases and J by 6 bases, leaving 10 bases between them. The germline V gene encodes CDR1 SGHTA and CDR2 FQGNSA.

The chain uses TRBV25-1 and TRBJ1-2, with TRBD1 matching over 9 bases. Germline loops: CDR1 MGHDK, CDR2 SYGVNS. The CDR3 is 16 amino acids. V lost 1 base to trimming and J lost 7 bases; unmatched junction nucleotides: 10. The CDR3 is CASSELKGQGLLGYTF. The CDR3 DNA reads TGTGCCAGCAGTGAATTAAAGGGACAGGGCCTCCTTGGCTACACCTTC.

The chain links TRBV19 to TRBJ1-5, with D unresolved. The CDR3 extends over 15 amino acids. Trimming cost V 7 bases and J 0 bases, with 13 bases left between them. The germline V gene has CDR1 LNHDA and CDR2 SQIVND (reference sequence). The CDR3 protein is CASTSGEHSNQPQHF. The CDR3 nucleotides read TGTGCCAGTACCTCGGGAGAACATAGCAATCAGCCCCAGCATTTT.

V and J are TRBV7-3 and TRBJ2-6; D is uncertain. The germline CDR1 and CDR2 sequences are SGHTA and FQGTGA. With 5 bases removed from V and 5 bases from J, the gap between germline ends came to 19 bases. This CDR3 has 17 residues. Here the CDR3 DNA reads TGTGCCAGCAGCGAGGCGAGCTTACAAAGTCGGGCCAACGTCCTGACTTTC. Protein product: CASSEASLQSRANVLTF.

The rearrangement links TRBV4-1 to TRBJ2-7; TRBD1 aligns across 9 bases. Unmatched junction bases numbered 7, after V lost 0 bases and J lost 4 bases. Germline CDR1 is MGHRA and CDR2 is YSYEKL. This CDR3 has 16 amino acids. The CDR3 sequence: CASSQEKRDRVYEQYF. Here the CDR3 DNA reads TGCGCCAGCAGCCAAGAAAAACGGGACAGGGTTTACGAGCAGTACTTC.

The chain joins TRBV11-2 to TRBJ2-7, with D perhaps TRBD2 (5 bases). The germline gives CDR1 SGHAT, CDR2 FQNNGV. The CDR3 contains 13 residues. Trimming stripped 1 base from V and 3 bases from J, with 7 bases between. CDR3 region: CASSLGLFYEQYF. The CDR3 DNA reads TGTGCCAGCAGCTTAGGACTATTCTACGAGCAGTACTTC.

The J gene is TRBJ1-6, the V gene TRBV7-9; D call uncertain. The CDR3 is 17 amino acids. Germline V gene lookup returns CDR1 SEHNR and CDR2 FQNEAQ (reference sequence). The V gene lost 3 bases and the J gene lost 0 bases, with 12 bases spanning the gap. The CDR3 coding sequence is TGTGCCAGCAGCTTGAACTCCCGGGCCTCCTATAATTCACCCCTCCACTTT. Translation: CASSLNSRASYNSPLHF.

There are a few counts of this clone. The DNA for the CDR3 is TGCGCCAGCAGCCAAGATCCTAAGGGTGGCTACACCTTC. Translation gives CASSQDPKGGYTF. The chain employs TRBV4-1 and TRBJ1-2; D remains unclear. Germline lookup yields CDR1 MGHRA and CDR2 YSYEKL. V was cut by 0 bases and J by 7 bases, with 9 bases left in between. CDR3 length equals 13 residues.

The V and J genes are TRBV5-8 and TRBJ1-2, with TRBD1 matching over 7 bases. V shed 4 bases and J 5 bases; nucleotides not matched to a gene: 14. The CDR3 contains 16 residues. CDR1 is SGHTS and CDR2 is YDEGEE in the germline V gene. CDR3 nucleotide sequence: TGTGCCAGCAGCCCGGGATCCTGGGAGGGGGCATATGGCTACACCTTC. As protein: CASSPGSWEGAYGYTF.

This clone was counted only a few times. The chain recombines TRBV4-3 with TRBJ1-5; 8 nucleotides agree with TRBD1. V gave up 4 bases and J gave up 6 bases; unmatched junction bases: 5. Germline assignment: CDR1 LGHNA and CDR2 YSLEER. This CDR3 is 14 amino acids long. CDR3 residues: CASSPWTGSQPQHF. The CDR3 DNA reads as TGCGCCAGCAGCCCTTGGACAGGGAGTCAGCCCCAGCATTTT.

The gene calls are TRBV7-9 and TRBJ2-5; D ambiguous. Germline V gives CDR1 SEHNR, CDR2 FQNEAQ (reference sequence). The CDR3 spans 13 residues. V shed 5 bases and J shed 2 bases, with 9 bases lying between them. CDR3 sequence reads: CASSLISQETQYF. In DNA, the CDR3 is TGTGCCAGCAGCCTAATTTCTCAAGAGACCCAGTACTTC.

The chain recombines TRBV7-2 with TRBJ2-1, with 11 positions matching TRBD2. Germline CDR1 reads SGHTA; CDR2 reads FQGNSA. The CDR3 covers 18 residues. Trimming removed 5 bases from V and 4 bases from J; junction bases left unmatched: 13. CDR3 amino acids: CASSPRFSGGAEYNEQFF. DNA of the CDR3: TGTGCCAGCAGCCCGCGGTTTAGCGGGGGGGCCGAGTACAATGAGCAGTTCTTC. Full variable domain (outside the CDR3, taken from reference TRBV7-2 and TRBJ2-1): GAGVSQSPSNKVTEKGKDVELRCDPISGHTALYWYRQSLGQGLEFLIYFQGNSAPDKSGLPSDRFSAERTGGSVSTLTIQRTQQEDSAVYLCASSPRFSGGAEYNEQFFGPGTRLTVL.